The 32 T cell receptor beta chains below all came from one sample that was sequenced in a study of T cell responses to AZD1222 COVID-19 vaccine. Repertoires were generated with immunoSEQ multiplex PCR, while TCRdb's copy carries only in-frame clones and drops some. The sample has 120,000 to 150,000 clones, 90% to 95% seen once. Sequencing was performed on peripheral blood, taken on day 0 of AZD1222 vaccination. Receptor source: an adult in good health.

The rearrangement uses TRBV7-9 and TRBJ2-1; TRBD2 matches at 14 bases. CDR3 length: 17 residues. Germline trimming cut 4 bases from V and 4 bases from J; bases unmatched to any gene: 6. The germline CDR1 and CDR2 sequences are SEHNR and FQNEAQ (reference sequence). CDR3 amino acids: CASSSPGLAGVYNEQFF. The CDR3 nucleotides are TGTGCCAGCAGCTCCCCGGGACTAGCGGGGGTTTACAATGAGCAGTTCTTC.

CDR3 region: CASSSLTNSGANVLTF. The CDR3 nucleotides read TGTGCCAGCAGTTCCCTTACTAACTCTGGGGCCAACGTCCTGACTTTC. The chain combines TRBV28 with TRBJ2-6; D gene ambiguous. V dropped 4 bases and J dropped 0 bases, with 10 bases sitting between them. Per the germline V gene, CDR1 is MDHEN and CDR2 is SYDVKM. There are 16 residues in the CDR3.

The chain is built from TRBV13 and TRBJ2-6; the D is unclear. The germline V and J ends were trimmed by 3 bases and 1 base, with 1 base remaining between them. The CDR3 consists of 13 residues. Germline V CDR1 and CDR2: PRHDT, FYEKMQ (reference sequence). The CDR3 here is CASSFSGANVLTF. In DNA form, the CDR3 reads TGTGCCAGCAGCTTTTCTGGGGCCAACGTCCTGACTTTC.

The gene calls are TRBV28 and TRBJ1-2, with 7 bases that match TRBD1. V lost 5 bases, J lost 6 bases, and 6 bases stayed unmatched. This CDR3 region has 13 residues. Per the germline V gene, CDR1 is MDHEN and CDR2 is SYDVKM. The CDR3 DNA reads as TGTGCCAGCAGTCCGACAGGGCGCCATGGCTACACCTTC. Its protein product is CASSPTGRHGYTF.

This chain links TRBV6-1 with TRBJ1-2; D is possibly TRBD1 (6 bases). The CDR3 covers 15 residues. V gave up 2 bases and J gave up 4 bases, with 14 bases separating them. Per germline, CDR1 MNHNS and CDR2 SASEGT. CDR3 protein: CASSEKDRGFYGYTF. The CDR3 DNA reads as TGTGCCAGCAGTGAAAAGGACAGAGGCTTCTATGGCTACACCTTC.

The chain employs TRBV19 and TRBJ2-2, with a tentative D call TRBD1 (6 bases). In germline, CDR1 is LNHDA, CDR2 SQIVND (reference sequence). Between the trimmed V and J ends, which lost 4 bases and 0 bases, there was a span of 9 bases. This CDR3 is built from 15 residues. This chain's CDR3 is CASSTRGTNTGELFF. The DNA of the CDR3 is TGTGCCAGTAGTACTAGGGGGACGAACACCGGGGAGCTGTTTTTT. Variable domain in full (rest from reference TRBV19 and TRBJ2-2): DGGITQSPKYLFRKEGQNVTLSCEQNLNHDAMYWYRQDPGQGLRLIYYSQIVNDFQKGDIAEGYSVSREKKESFPLTVTSAQKNPTAFYLCASSTRGTNTGELFFGEGSRLTVL.

The chain combines TRBV20-1 with TRBJ2-1; TRBD1 is a possible D gene (5 bases). Trimming removed 4 bases at V and 7 bases at J, with 5 bases between. In germline, CDR1 is DFQATT, CDR2 SNEGSKA (reference sequence). The CDR3 sequence is 10 residues long. CDR3 residues: CSAKGNEQFF. CDR3 nucleotides: TGCAGTGCTAAGGGGAATGAGCAGTTCTTC.

V usage is TRBV2 and J usage is TRBJ1-6; the D is unclear. Germline loops: CDR1 SNHLY, CDR2 FYNNEI. Trimming shortened V by 8 bases and J by 5 bases, and 16 bases separated the two germline ends. CDR3 length: 15 amino acids. CDR3 residues: CASGPVGPNNSPLHF. DNA for the CDR3: TGTGCCAGCGGACCGGTAGGGCCAAATAATTCACCCCTCCACTTT.

The V and J genes are TRBV29-1 and TRBJ1-1; D may be TRBD1 (5 bases). The V end was cut by 5 bases, the J end by 0 bases, with 13 bases between. CDR3 size: 14 residues. Germline V gene lookup returns CDR1 SQVTM and CDR2 ANQGSEA. In DNA form, the CDR3 reads TGCAGCGTTTATATGGGACCGGTGAACACTGAAGCTTTCTTT. This sequence encodes CSVYMGPVNTEAFF.

The J gene is TRBJ2-7, the V gene TRBV12-3 or TRBV12-4, with 9 bases fitting TRBD1. The V segment lost 3 bases and the J segment 6 bases; nucleotides outside the gene matches: 3. CDR3 length equals 13 residues. As DNA, the CDR3 is TGTGCCAGCAGTTTTAAACAGGGGGCCGAGCAGTACTTC. This translates into CASSFKQGAEQYF.

The V gene is TRBV18, the J gene TRBJ1-4; D unresolved. CDR1 KGHSH and CDR2 LQKENI come from the germline V gene. V was cut by 2 bases and J by 7 bases, with 8 bases left in between. There are 13 residues in the CDR3. CDR3 region: CASSPGSGEKLFF. CDR3 sequence (DNA): TGTGCCAGCTCACCAGGGAGTGGTGAAAAACTGTTTTTT.

The chain has TRBV7-9 and TRBJ2-7, with D uncertain. The CDR3 runs 14 residues. The V and J ends lost 5 bases and 2 bases respectively, with 13 bases between them. Germline loops: CDR1 SEHNR, CDR2 FQNEAQ (reference sequence). The CDR3: CASSPDQKAYEQYF. CDR3 sequence (DNA): TGTGCCAGCAGCCCGGATCAGAAGGCCTACGAGCAGTACTTC.

The V and J genes are TRBV5-1 and TRBJ2-2; TRBD2 might be the D (5 bases). The CDR3 runs to 15 residues. Trimming took 2 bases from V and 3 from J, leaving 11 bases between them. CDR1 and CDR2 (germline): SGHRS, YFSETQ. This CDR3 is CASSFLDSDTGELFF. CDR3 DNA sequence: TGCGCCAGCAGCTTCTTGGACTCAGACACCGGGGAGCTGTTTTTT.

The chain links TRBV5-1 to TRBJ1-1; 7 nucleotides match TRBD1. Germline V lookup: CDR1 SGHRS, CDR2 YFSETQ. The CDR3 has 15 amino acids. V lost 0 bases and J lost 1; bases outside the gene matches: 3. This CDR3 reads CASSLAAGGNTEAFF. The CDR3 DNA reads TGCGCCAGCAGCTTGGCGGCAGGGGGGAACACTGAAGCTTTCTTT. Full variable domain (outside the CDR3, taken from reference TRBV5-1 and TRBJ1-1): KAGVTQTPRYLIKTRGQQVTLSCSPISGHRSVSWYQQTPGQGLQFLFEYFSETQRNKGNFPGRFSGRQFSNSRSEMNVSTLELGDSALYLCASSLAAGGNTEAFFGQGTRLTVV.

This chain connects TRBV6-1 to TRBJ2-3; 7 positions match TRBD1. Germline CDR1 is MNHNS and CDR2 is SASEGT. There are 15 residues in the CDR3. Trimming cost V 2 bases and J 6 bases; bases outside gene matches: 8. Here the CDR3 DNA reads TGTGCCAGCAGTGAACCCGGGACAGCCGAGGATACGCAGTATTTT. Its protein product is CASSEPGTAEDTQYF.

The chain is built from TRBV18 and TRBJ2-3; either TRBD1 or TRBD2 may fit D (5 bases each). V dropped 3 bases and J dropped 6 bases, with 19 bases sitting between them. The length of the CDR3 is 16 residues. The germline V gene encodes CDR1 KGHSH and CDR2 LQKENI. CDR3 sequence: CASSPPRGELGDTQYF. Written as DNA, the CDR3 is TGTGCCAGCTCACCCCCTCGAGGGGAGTTGGGGGATACGCAGTATTTT.

The chain has TRBV6-5 and TRBJ2-1; D is unresolved. V lost 7 bases, J lost 5 bases, and 15 bases lay in between. The CDR3 contains 14 residues. CDR1 is MNHEY, CDR2 SVGAGI, per germline. CDR3 sequence: CASNPLGRNNEQFF. In DNA form, the CDR3 reads TGTGCCAGCAACCCCCTCGGTCGGAACAATGAGCAGTTCTTC.

The chain is built from TRBV15 and TRBJ2-7; tentatively, D is TRBD1 or TRBD2 (5 bases each). Trimming pared 8 bases from V and 3 bases from J, leaving 14 bases between. The CDR3 totals 13 residues. Germline V gene lookup returns CDR1 LNHNV and CDR2 YYDKDF (reference sequence). For the CDR3, the DNA is TGTGCCACCTCCCCGGGACCTGACTACGAGCAGTACTTC. Encoded protein: CATSPGPDYEQYF.

The V gene is TRBV5-1, the J gene TRBJ1-2, with D tentatively TRBD1 (6 bases). CDR3 length: 14 residues. Trimming cost V 2 bases and J 5 bases, with 13 bases left between them. Germline-derived CDR1 and CDR2 are SGHRS and YFSETQ. CDR3 residues: CASSFGGLGYGYTF. CDR3 nucleotide sequence: TGCGCCAGCAGCTTTGGGGGGCTTGGATATGGCTACACCTTC.

The V gene is TRBV10-3, the J gene TRBJ2-4, with 7 positions matching TRBD1. The CDR3 has 13 amino acids. Germline V gives CDR1 ENHRY, CDR2 SYGVKD. Trimming took 10 bases from V and 7 from J; bases not matched to a gene: 10. CDR3 in amino acids: CATAGTGVNIQYF. Here the CDR3 DNA reads TGTGCCACGGCAGGAACAGGGGTCAACATTCAGTACTTC.

The chain joins TRBV6-5 to TRBJ2-2; the D gene is possibly TRBD1 (6 bases). Between the trimmed V and J ends, which lost 6 bases and 6 bases, there was a span of 14 bases. The CDR3 contains 14 residues. Germline V gene sequence: CDR1 MNHEY, CDR2 SVGAGI. In DNA, the CDR3 is TGTGCCAGCAGCTCCGGCAGGGGTCCCGGGGAGCTGTTTTTT. This sequence encodes CASSSGRGPGELFF.

This clone was seen only once. CDR3: CASSEWGAAFGYTF. The CDR3 DNA sequence: TGTGCCAGCAGTGAATGGGGGGCGGCGTTCGGCTACACCTTC. The rearrangement joins TRBV6-1 to TRBJ1-2; D may be TRBD1 (6 bases). Trimming took off 2 bases at V and 8 bases at J, with 15 bases between the two ends. The germline V gene has CDR1 MNHNS and CDR2 SASEGT. This CDR3 spans 14 amino acids.

This chain links TRBV5-6 with TRBJ2-7, with D possibly matching TRBD2 (5 bases). This CDR3 is 11 amino acids long. The V gene lost 2 bases and the J gene lost 7 bases, with 7 bases spanning the gap. Germline V gene lookup returns CDR1 SGHDT and CDR2 YYEEEE. The CDR3 DNA follows: TGTGCCAGCAGCTTTGAGGGAGAGCAGTACTTC. Translating gives CASSFEGEQYF.

The rearrangement joins TRBV3-1 (or the pseudogene TRBV3-2) to TRBJ1-1; 7 bases are shared with TRBD1. CDR1 and CDR2 (germline): LGHDT, YNNKEL (reference sequence). With V trimmed by 4 bases and J by 0 bases, 17 bases remained unmatched. The CDR3 extends over 19 amino acids. The CDR3 here is CASSPTHRGLNTMNTEAFF. For the CDR3, the DNA is TGTGCCAGCAGCCCGACCCACAGGGGCCTAAACACGATGAACACTGAAGCTTTCTTT.

The gene calls are TRBV24-1 and TRBJ2-3; a weak D match, TRBD2 (5 bases). V was shortened by 7 bases and J by 6 bases, with 13 bases between the two germline ends. This CDR3 comprises 13 residues. Germline V gene lookup returns CDR1 KGHDR and CDR2 SFDVKD. The CDR3 region is CATSKEWRDTQYF. Here the CDR3 DNA reads TGTGCCACCAGCAAGGAGTGGAGGGATACGCAGTATTTT.

The chain carries TRBV19 and TRBJ2-5, with 7 bases identical to TRBD1. Trimming at V came to 10 bases and at J to 3 bases, leaving 14 bases not matched to a gene. The CDR3 contains 15 residues. Germline V gives CDR1 LNHDA, CDR2 SQIVND (reference sequence). The CDR3 nucleotides are TGTGCCACCTCCGCCACCGGGACAGCGAAAGAGACCCAGTACTTC. This encodes CATSATGTAKETQYF. Filled out from reference TRBV19 and TRBJ2-5, the complete variable domain reads DGGITQSPKYLFRKEGQNVTLSCEQNLNHDAMYWYRQDPGQGLRLIYYSQIVNDFQKGDIAEGYSVSREKKESFPLTVTSAQKNPTAFYLCATSATGTAKETQYFGPGTRLLVL.

The chain links TRBV11-2 to TRBJ2-7; D perhaps matches TRBD2 (5 bases). From germline, CDR1 is SGHAT and CDR2 FQNNGV. V gave up 5 bases and J gave up 4 bases, with 15 bases separating them. There are 14 residues in the CDR3. The CDR3 DNA is TGTGCCAGCAGCCGAACCAGCGGCTTTTACGAGCAGTACTTC. The encoded protein is CASSRTSGFYEQYF.

The rearrangement uses TRBV7-9 and TRBJ1-1; TRBD1 agrees at 10 bases. Trimming at V came to 4 bases and at J to 1 base, leaving 9 bases not matched to a gene. CDR1 is SEHNR, CDR2 FQNEAQ, per germline (reference sequence). The CDR3 covers 17 residues. The CDR3 DNA reads as TGTGCCAGCAGCTGGGGGACAGGGGATGGCGGGAACACTGAAGCTTTCTTT. As protein: CASSWGTGDGGNTEAFF. Based on the CDR3 plus reference TRBV7-9 and TRBJ1-1, the full variable domain is DTGVSQNPRHKITKRGQNVTFRCDPISEHNRLYWYRQTLGQGPEFLTYFQNEAQLEKSRLLSDRFSAERPKGSFSTLEIQRTEQGDSAMYLCASSWGTGDGGNTEAFFGQGTRLTVV.

CDR3 loop: CASSVSVRGSGTEETQYF. In nucleotides, the CDR3 is TGTGCCAGCAGCGTATCGGTTCGAGGCTCAGGGACGGAAGAGACCCAGTACTTC. The rearrangement joins TRBV9 to TRBJ2-5, with D tentatively TRBD1 or TRBD2 (5 bases each). The germline gives CDR1 SGDLS, CDR2 YYNGEE. V lost 1 base to trimming and J lost 3 bases, with 22 bases between them. This CDR3 is 18 amino acids long.

CDR3 residues: CASSYGTGSETQYF. DNA for the CDR3: TGTGCCAGCAGTTACGGGACAGGGAGCGAGACCCAGTACTTC. The V call is TRBV6-2 or TRBV6-3, the J call TRBJ2-5, with 9 bases fitting TRBD1. The germline CDR1 and CDR2 sequences are MNHEY and SVGEGT. This CDR3 is built from 14 residues. Trimming took 2 bases from V and 5 from J; bases not matched to a gene: 3.

This chain uses TRBV2 with TRBJ1-5, with D perhaps matching TRBD1 (6 bases). Deletions cut 0 bases from V and 0 bases from J, with 18 bases between. The CDR3 consists of 19 residues. Germline V gives CDR1 SNHLY, CDR2 FYNNEI. The DNA of the CDR3 is TGTGCCAGCAGTGAAGCGGCTAGAGGGGGGATGTATAGCAATCAGCCCCAGCATTTT. Protein: CASSEAARGGMYSNQPQHF.

This clone was counted a single time. This chain joins TRBV21-1 and TRBJ1-2; TRBD1 is taken as the D call from the table, unchecked against the DNA. TRBV21-1 counts as a pseudogene. CDR3 length: 15 amino acids. In DNA, the CDR3 is TGTGCCAGCAGCAGGAGGACAGGCGAAGATGATGGCTACACCTTC. Its protein is CASSRRTGEDDGYTF.